This T cell receptor (beta chain) was obtained from a study of regulatory T cells in long-lasting Graves disease (dated by TCRdb to the early 2020s). Describing the broader study: In the newly diagnosed Graves' disease group, patients had been taking antithyroid drugs for less than 3 months. Patients with persistent Graves' disease were compared with patients with newly diagnosed Graves' disease using TCR sequencing and RNA sequencing of peripheral blood. The study took place in China and was registered as a clinical trial. A total of some 33 samples were covered by TCR sequencing, comprising approximately 13 persistent and approximately 20 newly diagnosed Graves' disease patients. Broader findings and caveats from the paper: Sequencing and analysis were limited to the TCR beta chain. A larger number of public clonotypes was shared among persistent patients (more than 2,500) than among newly diagnosed patients (roughly 970). As a limitation, the authors acknowledged that the small sample size may reduce accuracy. Because the primary lesion, thyroid tissue, could not be accessed, the study looked at peripheral blood alone. Compared with newly diagnosed patients, patients with persistent Graves' disease had lower TCR Shannon entropy and fewer highly expanded clones, which suggests clonal expansion. TRBV28, TRBJ1-2 and TRBJ2-5 were preferentially used in persistent disease, while TRBV20-1 and TRBJ2-1 were favored in newly diagnosed disease.

This clonotype has at least ten counts. Its antigen is unknown. No quality values exist for individual bases; no much larger clone is one base distant. The CDR3 numbers 11 residues from cysteine through phenylalanine. Just CDR3 DNA is preserved here, 33 bases in frame from base 1. CDR1 is given as MGHDK and CDR2 as SYGVNS, both from the germline V gene. V is clipped by 6 bases and J by 15 bases, and the sequence between their germline boundaries is 15 bases long. The library was prepared using multiplex PCR. The reads were generated on an Illumina HiSeq 4000. To build TCR beta libraries, CDR3 regions were amplified by Arm-PCR using iRepertoire HTBI primers. Before sequencing, the PCR products went through gel purification. The original methods were these. Across samples, 60 to 80 TRBV and roughly 13 TRBJ segments were identified and used for gene usage analysis of CDR3 amino acid clonotypes. COPE and FqMerger were used to merge filtered high-quality paired reads into contigs. BLAST was used to align contigs to IMGT TRBV, TRBD and TRBJ reference genes, with CDR3 defined following IMGT. Clonotypes above 0.1% frequency were classified as highly expanded clones. Repertoire diversity was measured by Shannon entropy, and V-J evenness by the Gini coefficient. Clonotypes shared by more than one individual were considered public. The public reads were run again by TCRdb, first through fastp at Q25 and then through MiXCR, and only productive beta chains were kept. CDR3 protein sequences are deduplicated, and each keeps its most common genes and DNA. TCRdb's processing, not the authors', yielded these V and J calls. Across this sample there are more than 450,000 distinct CDR3 sequences, with 12% seen only once. Around 10% of the sample comes from the top ten.

The time point label, read with the paper, signifies: newly diagnosed GD, antithyroid drugs for less than 3 months. For both TCR sequencing and RNA sequencing, RNA was extracted from PBMCs using TRIzol. The diagnosis of Graves' disease followed American Thyroid Association guidelines. Recruitment of patients was carried out at an endocrinology department in Xi'an, China. Each patient gave approximately 9 milliliters of peripheral blood, collected in an EDTA anticoagulant tube. PBMCs were isolated by Ficoll Paque Plus density gradient separation without further T cell sorting. An Agilent 2100 Bioanalyzer and agarose gel were used to check RNA quality, while a NanoDrop 2000 measured RNA concentration. The sample was also reused in another study, on T cells in Graves' hyperthyroidism and ophthalmopathy. The other study reports the following: Graves' hyperthyroidism was defined as stable when no progression to ophthalmopathy occurred over 18 months of follow-up. The hyperthyroidism patients were between 18 and 65 years old and newly diagnosed, with a disease duration of less than 2 months. Patients with uncontrolled infections, other autoimmune diseases, pregnancy or lactation were excluded. Diagnoses relied on clinical symptoms, serum thyroxine and TRAb, thyroid ultrasound and orbital computed tomography. A first-round RT-PCR of the TCR CDR3 used the HTBI primer set with the Qiagen OneStep RT-PCR kit. Most expanded thyroid clonotypes (frequency above 0.001) were also found in blood, which suggests that blood repertoires may mirror thyroid immune responses. A 13 V-J signature model separated ophthalmopathy from stable hyperthyroidism, with 87.88% sensitivity and roughly 82% specificity in cross-validation and 80%/75% in testing. In validation, progression to ophthalmopathy was predicted by the model with almost 71% sensitivity and about 72% specificity, a median of roughly 6.4 months before onset. To identify distinguishing TCR V-J signatures, a discovery cohort of 100 patients was used, comprising 43 with Graves' ophthalmopathy and some 60 with stable Graves' hyperthyroidism. An independent validation cohort of fewer than 20 hyperthyroidism patients and 17 patients who later progressed to ophthalmopathy tested prospective prediction of ophthalmopathy. The 100 or so discovery patients were divided at random into training and test sets in a 7:3 ratio. In addition, the study compared T-cell repertoires in thyroid tissue and in blood from six Graves' hyperthyroidism patients. After blood sampling, hyperthyroidism patients were treated with methimazole at a starting dose of 30 mg daily, and ophthalmopathy patients were treated with high-dose intravenous methylprednisolone. A second multiplex PCR round built the libraries, followed by size selection and purification. Paired-end sequencing of the libraries was performed with 100 bp reads on an Illumina HiSeq2000. Raw data were processed with SOAPnuke, discarding reads with adapters, uncalled bases, mean Phred below 15, or no exact constant-primer or identifier match. High-quality paired reads were merged with COPE v1.2.5, and unique nucleotide sequences were defined as clonotypes. Clonotypes were aligned to IMGT TRBV, TRBD and TRBJ reference segments using MiTCR v1.1. Analysis was restricted to V-J combinations with a frequency above 0.0001, which covered approximately 99% of repertoires. The TCS score was defined as the ratio of F50 (clonal expansion) to E x V (chaos), calculated using BLOSUM62-based TCRdist between CDR3 peptides within each V-J. Welch's t-statistics and random forest reduced 500 to 650 V-J features to 13, which were used in a naive Bayes classifier (R e1071). Sample size was not statistically predetermined, and blinding of investigators to group allocation was not performed. According to the paper, TCR Vbeta CDR3 sequencing was carried out on 135 peripheral blood samples, which came from under 50 ophthalmopathy, under 85 hyperthyroidism and about 17 progressor patients.

This TCR derives from a woman between 25 and 40 years old with Graves disease. Donor details come from another sample of the same person, matched by shared clones. The chain is encoded by TRBV25-1 joined to TRBJ2-1; the D gene lacks a confident call. This sample comprised peripheral blood mononuclear cells (PBMCs), obtained at new diagnosis, from a patient treated with antithyroid drugs. The DNA sequence is as follows: TGTGCCAGCAGGAAGGCCTTGAGACGGTTCTTC. Translated, it reads CASRKALRRFF.